Listed below are T cell receptor beta chains from one sample, sequenced in a study of blood T cell repertoires in COVID-19. Sequencing used immunoSEQ multiplex PCR; TCRdb keeps in-frame clones, though not all of them. Of 250,000 to 350,000 clones in the sample, approximately 90% are singletons; the top ten hold around 5.8%. What was sequenced was PBMCs or T cells enriched from blood (not recorded which). All receptors derive from a woman in her forties who had recovered from COVID-19. Each CDR3 is given with its conserved first and last residue. A D gene is named only where the DNA matches it firmly. A row's size may be missing; if present it is once, few, many or a size class.

cdr3_nt: TGTGCCAGCAGACCGGGACTAGCGGCTAGCACAGATACGCAGTATTTT
cdr3_aa: CASRPGLAASTDTQYF
v_call: TRBV2
d_call: TRBD2
j_call: TRBJ2-3
clone_size: .

cdr3_nt: TGTGCCAGTAGTCCAGGGGGACAGGGGGGCGCAGATACGCAGTATTTT
cdr3_aa: CASSPGGQGGADTQYF
v_call: TRBV19
d_call: TRBD1
j_call: TRBJ2-3
clone_size: .

cdr3_nt: TGTGCCAGCAGGTCAAGCGGGAGTTCCTACGAGCAGTACTTC
cdr3_aa: CASRSSGSSYEQYF
v_call: TRBV6-5
d_call: TRBD2
j_call: TRBJ2-7
clone_size: .

cdr3_nt: TGTGCCAGCAGCTCACCAGGGGGACTCGGGACCTACGAGCAGTACTTC
cdr3_aa: CASSSPGGLGTYEQYF
v_call: TRBV28
d_call: .
j_call: TRBJ2-7
clone_size: .

cdr3_nt: TGTGCCAGCAGCGACGGGTGGAATGAGCAGTTCTTC
cdr3_aa: CASSDGWNEQFF
v_call: TRBV12-3/TRBV12-4
d_call: .
j_call: TRBJ2-1
clone_size: .

cdr3_nt: TGTGCCAGCAGCTTAGGGACTAGCGGGACGGAGACCCAGTACTTC
cdr3_aa: CASSLGTSGTETQYF
v_call: TRBV7-9
d_call: TRBD2
j_call: TRBJ2-5
clone_size: .

cdr3_nt: TGTGCCAGCAGCTCAGTTGTTTTGTCCTACGAGCAGTACTTC
cdr3_aa: CASSSVVLSYEQYF
v_call: TRBV7-8
d_call: .
j_call: TRBJ2-7
clone_size: once

cdr3_nt: TGCGCCAGCAGCCAAGACCCCGAGCAGCCCCAGCATTTT
cdr3_aa: CASSQDPEQPQHF
v_call: TRBV4-3
d_call: .
j_call: TRBJ1-5
clone_size: .

cdr3_nt: TGTGCCAGCAACAAGATTAGCGGGAGGGGCGAGCAGTACTTC
cdr3_aa: CASNKISGRGEQYF
v_call: TRBV6-5
d_call: TRBD2
j_call: TRBJ2-7
clone_size: .

cdr3_nt: TGTGCCAGCAGTTTCCAGGGCCTTAACGTTAGGGGTACTAACACCATATATTTT
cdr3_aa: CASSFQGLNVRGTNTIYF
v_call: TRBV28
d_call: .
j_call: TRBJ1-3
clone_size: few

cdr3_nt: TGTGCCAGTAGTAAAGGGGGGTCTCTAGCGGTGTCCTACAATGAGCAGTTCTTC
cdr3_aa: CASSKGGSLAVSYNEQFF
v_call: TRBV19
d_call: .
j_call: TRBJ2-1
clone_size: .

cdr3_nt: TGCAGCGTTTTTCTAGCGGCCACCTACAATGAGCAGTTCTTC
cdr3_aa: CSVFLAATYNEQFF
v_call: TRBV29-1
d_call: TRBD2
j_call: TRBJ2-1
clone_size: .

cdr3_nt: TGTGCCAGCAGGACTCCCACCCGCAGGACTTATGGCTACACCTTC
cdr3_aa: CASRTPTRRTYGYTF
v_call: TRBV7-6
d_call: .
j_call: TRBJ1-2
clone_size: .

cdr3_nt: TGCAGCGTTGTGCCCCTGACTACTCAAGAGACCCAGTACTTC
cdr3_aa: CSVVPLTTQETQYF
v_call: TRBV29-1
d_call: .
j_call: TRBJ2-5
clone_size: .

cdr3_nt: TGTGCCAGCAGCATGACAGGGTTTAACACCGGGGAGCTGTTTTTT
cdr3_aa: CASSMTGFNTGELFF
v_call: TRBV7-2
d_call: TRBD1
j_call: TRBJ2-2
clone_size: once

cdr3_nt: TGTGCCAGCAGCTTGAGGGGTAACTATGGCTACACCTTC
cdr3_aa: CASSLRGNYGYTF
v_call: TRBV5-4
d_call: .
j_call: TRBJ1-2
clone_size: few

cdr3_nt: TGTGCCAGCAGCTTATGGGGAGCTCGGATTAATTCACCCCTCCACTTT
cdr3_aa: CASSLWGARINSPLHF
v_call: TRBV11-2
d_call: .
j_call: TRBJ1-6
clone_size: .

cdr3_nt: TGTGCCAGCAGTTCCGGGACATTACCCTACGAGCAGTACTTC
cdr3_aa: CASSSGTLPYEQYF
v_call: TRBV28
d_call: .
j_call: TRBJ2-7
clone_size: .

cdr3_nt: TGTGCCAGCAGTTATACCGGGAACAGTGGCAATCAGCCCCAGCATTTT
cdr3_aa: CASSYTGNSGNQPQHF
v_call: TRBV6-6
d_call: .
j_call: TRBJ1-5
clone_size: .

cdr3_nt: TGTGCCAGCAGAGTCGGACAGGGTACGGTCGAGACCCAGTACTTC
cdr3_aa: CASRVGQGTVETQYF
v_call: TRBV28
d_call: TRBD1
j_call: TRBJ2-5
clone_size: .

cdr3_nt: TGCGCCAGCAGCTTGGCCCCAGGAATGAACACTGAAGCTTTCTTT
cdr3_aa: CASSLAPGMNTEAFF
v_call: TRBV5-1
d_call: .
j_call: TRBJ1-1
clone_size: once

cdr3_nt: TGTGCCAGCAGCGTACAGGAACCTAGCACAGATACGCAGTATTTT
cdr3_aa: CASSVQEPSTDTQYF
v_call: TRBV9
d_call: .
j_call: TRBJ2-3
clone_size: .

cdr3_nt: TGTGCTAGTGGTTTACATCCGGGACTAGAGGTCGTCAATGAGCAGTTCTTC
cdr3_aa: CASGLHPGLEVVNEQFF
v_call: TRBV12-5
d_call: TRBD2
j_call: TRBJ2-1
clone_size: .

cdr3_nt: TGTGCCAGCTCACCACAGGAAGGGGCCCGTAGGACTGAAGCTTTCTTT
cdr3_aa: CASSPQEGARRTEAFF
v_call: TRBV18
d_call: .
j_call: TRBJ1-1
clone_size: .

cdr3_nt: TGTGCCAGCAGCTTAGCGCATGGACTTCACACCGGGGAGCTGTTTTTT
cdr3_aa: CASSLAHGLHTGELFF
v_call: TRBV7-8
d_call: .
j_call: TRBJ2-2
clone_size: many

cdr3_nt: TGTGCCATGGGGACAGGCCCCTACGAGCAGTACTTC
cdr3_aa: CAMGTGPYEQYF
v_call: TRBV7-9
d_call: TRBD1
j_call: TRBJ2-7
clone_size: .

cdr3_nt: TGCGCCAGCAGTTATACAGGGGGCTCCGAGCAGTACTTC
cdr3_aa: CASSYTGGSEQYF
v_call: TRBV5-1
d_call: TRBD1
j_call: TRBJ2-7
clone_size: .

cdr3_nt: TGCGCCAGCAGCCAAGGGGGACAGGCCTTCTATGGCTACACCTTC
cdr3_aa: CASSQGGQAFYGYTF
v_call: TRBV4-1
d_call: TRBD1
j_call: TRBJ1-2
clone_size: .

cdr3_nt: TGTGCCAGTAGACCCCTATACAATGAGCAGTTCTTC
cdr3_aa: CASRPLYNEQFF
v_call: TRBV19
d_call: .
j_call: TRBJ2-1
clone_size: .

cdr3_nt: TGTGCCAGCAGCACAGCGGGGGGATACGAGCAGTACTTC
cdr3_aa: CASSTAGGYEQYF
v_call: TRBV9
d_call: TRBD2
j_call: TRBJ2-7
clone_size: few

cdr3_nt: TGTGCCAGCAGTTACTTGCGCGGGGGCCACAATGAGCAGTTCTTC
cdr3_aa: CASSYLRGGHNEQFF
v_call: TRBV6-6
d_call: .
j_call: TRBJ2-1
clone_size: once

cdr3_nt: TGTGCCAGCAGTCGCCAGGGACGCGGGGGCACCATATATTTT
cdr3_aa: CASSRQGRGGTIYF
v_call: TRBV28
d_call: .
j_call: TRBJ1-3
clone_size: .

cdr3_nt: TGTGCCAGCAGCTTAATTCTAGCCTACTACGGGACAGCTATCTACGAGCAGTACTTC
cdr3_aa: CASSLILAYYGTAIYEQYF
v_call: TRBV7-3
d_call: TRBD1
j_call: TRBJ2-7
clone_size: few

cdr3_nt: TGTGCCAGTAGAGCATCGACAAAGAACACCGGGGAGCTGTTTTTT
cdr3_aa: CASRASTKNTGELFF
v_call: TRBV19
d_call: .
j_call: TRBJ2-2
clone_size: few

cdr3_nt: TGTGCCAGTAGTATGTACGGGCGACTAGCGGGGCCGGGGGCCCAGTACTTC
cdr3_aa: CASSMYGRLAGPGAQYF
v_call: TRBV19
d_call: TRBD2
j_call: TRBJ2-5
clone_size: .

cdr3_nt: TGTGCCAGCAGGTTCCGGGACAGCACCTACGAGCAGTACTTC
cdr3_aa: CASRFRDSTYEQYF
v_call: TRBV6-5
d_call: TRBD1
j_call: TRBJ2-7
clone_size: .

cdr3_nt: TGTGCCTGGAGTACCAGCTGGCAGGGGCCAACAAACATTCAGTACTTC
cdr3_aa: CAWSTSWQGPTNIQYF
v_call: TRBV30
d_call: .
j_call: TRBJ2-4
clone_size: .

cdr3_nt: TGTGCCAGCAGCAGGACCGGGACAGGCTACACCGGGGAGCTGTTTTTT
cdr3_aa: CASSRTGTGYTGELFF
v_call: TRBV7-3
d_call: TRBD1
j_call: TRBJ2-2
clone_size: .

cdr3_nt: TGTGCCAGCAGACCTCCCCGGGGGGCGAACACTGAAGCTTTCTTT
cdr3_aa: CASRPPRGANTEAFF
v_call: TRBV6-5
d_call: .
j_call: TRBJ1-1
clone_size: .

cdr3_nt: TGTGCCAGTAGTACACAAGGACTAGCGAGCCCTGGGGAGCAGTACTTC
cdr3_aa: CASSTQGLASPGEQYF
v_call: TRBV19
d_call: TRBD2
j_call: TRBJ2-7
clone_size: .

cdr3_nt: TGTGCTAGCAGCGTGTCTAGCAACACCGGGGAGCTGTTTTTT
cdr3_aa: CASSVSSNTGELFF
v_call: TRBV7-7
d_call: .
j_call: TRBJ2-2
clone_size: .

cdr3_nt: TGTGCCAGCAGCACGCCGGGACTCGCGGGGAATGAGCAGTTCTTC
cdr3_aa: CASSTPGLAGNEQFF
v_call: TRBV7-9
d_call: .
j_call: TRBJ2-1
clone_size: few

cdr3_nt: TGTGCCAGCAGTCCCAGGGGTAGTGGTGACAATCAGCCCCAGCATTTT
cdr3_aa: CASSPRGSGDNQPQHF
v_call: TRBV28
d_call: .
j_call: TRBJ1-5
clone_size: once

cdr3_nt: TGTGCCAGCAGTCCAATACCCGCCGGGACAGGATATAATGAAAAACTGTTTTTT
cdr3_aa: CASSPIPAGTGYNEKLFF
v_call: TRBV27
d_call: TRBD1
j_call: TRBJ1-4
clone_size: .

cdr3_nt: TGTGCCATCAGTGAGGGGGGGACAGTCTACGAGCAGTACTTC
cdr3_aa: CAISEGGTVYEQYF
v_call: TRBV10-3
d_call: .
j_call: TRBJ2-7
clone_size: .

cdr3_nt: TGTGCCAGCAGTGGACCAGAAGACAGCTACAATGAGCAGTTCTTC
cdr3_aa: CASSGPEDSYNEQFF
v_call: TRBV2
d_call: .
j_call: TRBJ2-1
clone_size: .